This T cell receptor beta chain appears in the sequencing data of a study of blood T cells in healthy people across ages. Germline assignment: CDR1 MDHEN and CDR2 SYDVKM. Trimming pared 3 bases from V and 1 base from J, leaving 15 bases between. The CDR3 is 16 amino acids. A second PCR, run for about 7 to 11 cycles, used a sample-barcoded 5' primer plus a J-beta primer mix. TCRdb analysed the 5' RACE reads with MiXCR anew, one entry per CDR3 protein. The sample shows approximately 1,000,000 distinct CDR3 sequences, more than 35% of them seen only once. The chain couples TRBV28 to TRBJ1-2, with D perhaps TRBD1 (6 bases). The sample was blood. The source is a woman aged 55-75 years in good health. CDR3 sequence reads: CASSFPGRGDNYGYTF. The CDR3 coding sequence is TGTGCCAGCAGTTTCCCAGGGAGGGGGGATAACTATGGCTACACCTTC.